The 27 T cell receptor beta chains given below trace back to one sample, sequenced in a study of PD-L1 blockade in urothelial cancer. Using immunoSEQ multiplex PCR, the repertoire was profiled, and TCRdb retains in-frame clones only, with some absent. The table shows roughly 60,000 clones, with almost 85% occurring only once. The material was PBMCs, obtained around atezolizumab (anti-PD-L1) treatment. These receptors all stem from a man in his 70s with urothelial cancer.

The rearrangement uses TRBV30 and TRBJ1-1, with unresolved D. The germline V gene encodes CDR1 GTSNPN and CDR2 SVGIG (reference sequence). Trimming pared 5 bases from V and 4 bases from J, leaving 14 bases between. The CDR3 is made up of 13 amino acids. CDR3 in DNA: TGTGCCTGGGACCTCTCCCGGGGCACTGAAGCTTTCTTT. Translation gives CAWDLSRGTEAFF.

This chain links TRBV5-5 with TRBJ2-2; TRBD2 matches 15 bases. Trimming at V came to 4 bases and at J to 7 bases, leaving 8 bases not matched to a gene. Germline V gene data show CDR1 as SGHKS and CDR2 as YYEKEE (reference sequence). The CDR3 sequence is 17 residues long. CDR3 protein: CASSRGLAGGPNGELFF. CDR3 DNA: TGTGCCAGCAGCAGAGGACTAGCGGGAGGGCCGAACGGGGAGCTGTTTTTT.

This clone was recorded once. The chain carries TRBV6-1 and TRBJ2-2; D uncertain. Germline values: CDR1 MNHNS, CDR2 SASEGT. V was trimmed by 4 bases and J by 5 bases, leaving 14 bases between them. The CDR3 extends over 15 amino acids. The CDR3 DNA follows: TGTGCCAGCAGTGGAACTATGCGCGAGACCGGGGAGCTGTTTTTT. This encodes CASSGTMRETGELFF.

The J gene is TRBJ2-7, the V gene TRBV30, with D perhaps matching TRBD2 (5 bases). V lost 2 bases to trimming and J lost 9 bases, with 20 bases between them. The germline V gene encodes CDR1 GTSNPN and CDR2 SVGIG (reference sequence). This CDR3 spans 14 amino acids. DNA of the CDR3: TGTGCCTGGAGTAGGCAAGGGCCGGTCGCGGGGCAGTACTTC. Its protein is CAWSRQGPVAGQYF.

This clone was detected once. The rearrangement uses TRBV25-1 and TRBJ2-5; 10 nucleotides align to TRBD2. The CDR3 has 17 amino acids. V lost 3 bases and J lost 4; bases outside the gene matches: 11. Germline loops: CDR1 MGHDK, CDR2 SYGVNS. The CDR3 region is CASSDQGLANVGETQYF. CDR3 nucleotide sequence: TGTGCCAGCAGTGATCAGGGACTAGCGAATGTGGGAGAGACCCAGTACTTC.

CDR3 sequence: CASSYADTQYF. The CDR3, as DNA: TGTGCCAGCAGTTACGCGGATACGCAGTATTTT. The chain is built from TRBV6-5 and TRBJ2-3; D is undetermined. The V and J ends lost 2 bases and 6 bases respectively, with 3 bases between them. CDR3 size: 11 residues. Germline assignment: CDR1 MNHEY and CDR2 SVGAGI.

The V gene is TRBV30, the J gene TRBJ1-2; a possible D gene is TRBD1 (5 bases). The germline CDR1 and CDR2 sequences are GTSNPN and SVGIG (reference sequence). With 3 bases removed from V and 7 bases from J, the gap between germline ends came to 18 bases. This CDR3 region has 14 residues. DNA for the CDR3: TGTGCCTGGAGAACGTCGGGGGAGCGGGGTGGCTACACCTTC. Its translation is CAWRTSGERGGYTF.

This clone was recorded once. Other nucleotide sequences from this sample produce the same CDR3. The rearrangement links TRBV5-1 to TRBJ2-1, with TRBD2 identical over 8 bases. The CDR3 consists of 15 residues. V dropped 4 bases and J dropped 3; count of bases not matched to a gene: 6. CDR1 is SGHRS and CDR2 is YFSETQ in the germline V gene. CDR3: CASSGLAGSYNEQFF. The CDR3, as DNA: TGCGCCAGCAGCGGGTTAGCGGGGAGCTACAATGAGCAGTTCTTC.

The V gene is TRBV4-2, the J gene TRBJ2-6; 10 bases fit TRBD1. Trimming removed 7 bases from V and 1 base from J; junction bases left unmatched: 7. CDR1 LGHNA and CDR2 YNFKEQ come from the germline V gene. The CDR3 covers 17 residues. The DNA for the CDR3 is TGTGCCAGCACCGACAGGGGGCGGTGGTCTGGGGCCAACGTCCTGACTTTC. It is translated as CASTDRGRWSGANVLTF.

This chain uses TRBV5-8 with TRBJ2-7; D perhaps matches TRBD2 (6 bases). Germline assignment: CDR1 SGHTS and CDR2 YDEGEE. V gave up 4 bases and J gave up 2 bases, with 19 bases separating them. The CDR3 is made up of 16 amino acids. The CDR3, as DNA: TGTGCCAGCAGCCTCGGTTGGAGGGGAGGCGCCTACGAGCAGTACTTC. Protein sequence: CASSLGWRGGAYEQYF.

This clone was detected once. The chain carries TRBV18 and TRBJ2-1, with 8 positions matching TRBD2. Germline values: CDR1 KGHSH, CDR2 LQKENI. This CDR3 is built from 17 residues. The J segment lost 4 bases and the V segment lost 2 bases, leaving 10 bases of the junction unmatched. CDR3 sequence: CASSPTPSGGGYNEQFF. CDR3 nucleotides: TGTGCCAGCTCACCAACCCCGTCGGGAGGGGGATACAATGAGCAGTTCTTC. The entire variable domain, with the rest obtained from reference TRBV18 and TRBJ2-1, is as follows: NAGVMQNPRHLVRRRGQEARLRCSPMKGHSHVYWYRQLPEEGLKFMVYLQKENIIDESGMPKERFSAEFPKEGPSILRIQQVVRGDSAAYFCASSPTPSGGGYNEQFFGPGTRLTVL.

V usage is TRBV10-2 and J usage is TRBJ2-5; 8 positions agree with TRBD1. The CDR3 is made up of 14 amino acids. Germline lookup yields CDR1 WSHSY and CDR2 SAAADI. J gave up 2 bases and V 5 bases, and 4 bases lay outside the gene matches. CDR3 nucleotide sequence: TGCGCCAGCAGTAAGGACAGGGATCAAGAGACCCAGTACTTC. This encodes CASSKDRDQETQYF.

V is TRBV6-6 and J is TRBJ2-7; possible D gene TRBD1, 7 bases. Germline CDR1 is MNHNY and CDR2 is SVGAGI (reference sequence). With 8 bases removed from V and 6 bases from J, the gap between germline ends came to 23 bases. This CDR3 has 15 residues. The CDR3 protein is CASHRGQEGLREQYF. Written as DNA, the CDR3 is TGTGCCAGCCACAGGGGCCAGGAGGGTTTACGCGAGCAGTACTTC.

The chain carries TRBV19 and TRBJ1-5; tentative D call: TRBD1 (5 bases). The CDR3 runs to 12 residues. V shed 6 bases and J shed 7 bases, with 10 bases lying between them. Germline loops: CDR1 LNHDA, CDR2 SQIVND (reference sequence). CDR3: CASRGGGQPQHF. Written as DNA, the CDR3 is TGTGCCAGTAGGGGGGGTGGACAGCCCCAGCATTTT.

The V gene is TRBV7-9, the J gene TRBJ2-1; TRBD2 aligns across 8 bases. Germline values: CDR1 SEHNR, CDR2 FQNEAQ (reference sequence). Trimming at V came to 5 bases and at J to 0 bases, leaving 12 bases not matched to a gene. This CDR3 comprises 18 residues. The CDR3 is CASSQRGGRSSSYNEQFF. CDR3 DNA: TGTGCCAGCAGCCAGAGGGGCGGGAGGTCGAGCTCCTACAATGAGCAGTTCTTC.

The chain joins TRBV29-1 to TRBJ2-7, with 8 bases lining up with TRBD1. Germline lookup yields CDR1 SQVTM and CDR2 ANQGSEA. V gave up 7 bases and J gave up 6 bases; unmatched junction bases: 8. This CDR3 has 12 amino acids. The CDR3 DNA is TGCAGCGCGACGGACAGGGAGGTCGAGCAGTACTTC. Translated, it gives CSATDREVEQYF.

J is TRBJ2-7 and V is TRBV6-5; TRBD1 is a possible D gene (7 bases). CDR3 length: 15 amino acids. The germline gives CDR1 MNHEY, CDR2 SVGAGI. V lost 4 bases to trimming and J lost 2 bases, with 15 bases between them. Written as DNA, the CDR3 is TGTGCCAGCAGTTTAGGGGGCTCGGGGGCCTACGAGCAGTACTTC. This translates into CASSLGGSGAYEQYF.

This sequence joins TRBV5-1 and TRBJ1-1; D not resolved. The CDR3 runs to 14 residues. The germline V gene encodes CDR1 SGHRS and CDR2 YFSETQ. V gave up 1 base and J gave up 6 bases, with 13 bases separating them. The CDR3 DNA reads TGCGCCAGCAGCTTGTTCGGGGTCAGCGCTGAAGCTTTCTTT. This sequence encodes CASSLFGVSAEAFF.

CDR3 in amino acids: CASSSQDRGGQPQHF. DNA for the CDR3: TGTGCCAGCAGTTCCCAAGACAGGGGTGGTCAGCCCCAGCATTTT. The V gene is TRBV6-6, the J gene TRBJ1-5; TRBD1 aligns across 8 bases. CDR3 size: 15 residues. Losses at the gene ends were 4 bases for V and 6 bases for J; bases not matched to a gene: 8. Germline V gene data show CDR1 as MNHNY and CDR2 as SVGAGI (reference sequence).

V usage is TRBV30 and J usage is TRBJ2-5, with 7 bases that match TRBD1. Germline lookup yields CDR1 GTSNPN and CDR2 SVGIG (reference sequence). V lost 5 bases, J lost 1 base, and 4 bases stayed unmatched. The CDR3 runs to 13 residues. The CDR3 nucleotides are TGTGCCTGGGGGCGACAGGGCCAAGAGACCCAGTACTTC. This gives the protein CAWGRQGQETQYF.

The V call is TRBV27, the J call TRBJ2-3; D ambiguous. The CDR3 covers 15 residues. With 4 bases removed from V and 1 base from J, the gap between germline ends came to 12 bases. Germline CDR1 MNHEY, CDR2 SMNVEV (reference sequence). In DNA form, the CDR3 reads TGTGCCAGCAGTTCTACCACCCTAGGCACAGATACGCAGTATTTT. Protein product: CASSSTTLGTDTQYF.

In its sample, this clone was seen once. A junction end diverges from the germline sequence, so it may reflect a read error. The chain recombines TRBV7-7 with TRBJ2-5, with TRBD2 matching over 8 bases. This CDR3 region has 15 residues. Germline V gene data show CDR1 as SSHAT and CDR2 as FNYEAQ (reference sequence). The CDR3, as DNA: TGTGCTAGCAGCTTAGTTACTAGCGGCCAAGAGACCCAGTACTTC. This codes for CASSLVTSGQETQYF.

V and J are TRBV5-6 and TRBJ2-1; D gene ambiguous. Trimming pared 3 bases from V and 6 bases from J, leaving 13 bases between. The CDR3 runs 14 residues. From germline, CDR1 is SGHDT and CDR2 YYEEEE. CDR3 sequence: CASSSPVPRNEQFF. In DNA, the CDR3 is TGTGCCAGCAGCTCCCCCGTCCCGCGCAATGAGCAGTTCTTC.

This sequence joins TRBV11-2 and TRBJ2-7; D ambiguous. The CDR3 spans 15 residues. V shed 0 bases and J shed 5 bases, with 14 bases lying between them. Germline-derived CDR1 and CDR2 are SGHAT and FQNNGV. The CDR3 reads CASSLDFFSRDEQYF. The CDR3 coding sequence is TGTGCCAGCAGCTTAGACTTTTTTTCGCGCGACGAGCAGTACTTC. The variable domain in full, completed from reference TRBV11-2 and TRBJ2-7, reads EAGVAQSPRYKIIEKRQSVAFWCNPISGHATLYWYQQILGQGPKLLIQFQNNGVVDDSQLPKDRFSAERLKGVDSTLKIQPAKLEDSAVYLCASSLDFFSRDEQYFGPGTRLTVT.

The V gene is TRBV10-3, the J gene TRBJ1-2; 7 bases agree with TRBD1. The CDR3 contains 14 residues. Unmatched junction bases numbered 8, after V lost 6 bases and J lost 4 bases. From germline, CDR1 is ENHRY and CDR2 SYGVKD. Here the CDR3 reads CAISSPGTAYGYTF. The DNA of the CDR3 is TGTGCCATCAGCAGCCCGGGGACAGCCTATGGCTACACCTTC.

The chain links TRBV7-9 to TRBJ1-1; D gene unclear. CDR1 SEHNR and CDR2 FQNEAQ come from the germline V gene (reference sequence). The ends were cut back, 1 base at V and 1 base at J, with 10 bases in the middle. This CDR3 region has 15 residues. CDR3 nucleotides: TGTGCCAGCAGCTTAGTTTTAGCCGGGAACACTGAAGCTTTCTTT. Encoded protein: CASSLVLAGNTEAFF.

The V gene is TRBV6-4, the J gene TRBJ2-1, with a weak D call TRBD2 (5 bases). The CDR3 contains 13 residues. CDR1 MRHNA and CDR2 SNTAGT come from the germline V gene. Trimming took 5 bases from V and 7 from J, leaving 12 bases between them. This CDR3 is CASSRFRENEQFF. CDR3 DNA: TGTGCCAGCAGTAGGTTTCGGGAAAATGAGCAGTTCTTC.